This entry lists 2 T cell receptor beta chains sequenced from one sample in a study of CD8+CD57+ T cells in acquired aplastic anemia. Template material for TCR beta VDJ and CDR3 profiling consisted of genomic DNA. TCRdb re-called the reads with MiXCR, one entry per CDR3 protein. The repertoire holds 350,000 to 450,000 distinct CDR3 sequences, with about 70% as singletons. Material for sequencing was sorted CD4+, CD8+, or CD8+CD57+ T cells (not recorded which) from PBMCs. The receptors shown here come from a human donor in good health, serving as a control.

This clonotype came up a few times. The chain carries TRBV20-1 and TRBJ1-4, with D perhaps TRBD1 (5 bases). Germline V CDR1 and CDR2: DFQATT, SNEGSKA (reference sequence). The CDR3 runs to 14 residues. Deletions cut 1 base from V and 5 bases from J, with 11 bases between. The DNA of the CDR3 is TGCAGTGCTAGAGGTTCCAGGGAGAATGAAAAACTGTTTTTT. This encodes CSARGSRENEKLFF.

The chain recombines TRBV10-2 with TRBJ2-3, with 11 nucleotides matching TRBD2. Germline lookup yields CDR1 WSHSY and CDR2 SAAADI. CDR3 length equals 14 residues. As DNA, the CDR3 is TGCGGCGTACTAGCGGGGGCTAGCACAGATACGCAGTATTTT. Residues: CGVLAGASTDTQYF.